This T cell receptor (beta chain) stems from a study of CD8 T cells in Susac syndrome. While CD8+ and CD4+ T cells were isolated negatively, TEMRA cells were enriched by FACS. After extraction with the RNeasy kit, roughly 0.5 to 1 ug of the RNA was reverse transcribed using random hexamers. TCRdb ran MiXCR on the immunoSEQ multiplex PCR reads and lists one entry per CDR3 protein. The sample has 250,000 to 350,000 distinct CDR3 sequences; roughly 81% are singletons. Germline V gene sequence: CDR1 SGHRS, CDR2 YFSETQ. The CDR3 is 16 residues long. Trimming left V 4 bases short and J 0 bases short, with 17 bases between.

This clonotype originated in a human donor with multiple sclerosis. The chain joins TRBV5-1 to TRBJ2-7, with D possibly being TRBD1 (6 bases). Sequenced material: CD8+ T cells from PBMCs. CDR3 coding DNA: TGCGCCAGCAGCGTACTACAGGGCGCGGTCTCCTACGAGCAGTACTTC. This encodes CASSVLQGAVSYEQYF.